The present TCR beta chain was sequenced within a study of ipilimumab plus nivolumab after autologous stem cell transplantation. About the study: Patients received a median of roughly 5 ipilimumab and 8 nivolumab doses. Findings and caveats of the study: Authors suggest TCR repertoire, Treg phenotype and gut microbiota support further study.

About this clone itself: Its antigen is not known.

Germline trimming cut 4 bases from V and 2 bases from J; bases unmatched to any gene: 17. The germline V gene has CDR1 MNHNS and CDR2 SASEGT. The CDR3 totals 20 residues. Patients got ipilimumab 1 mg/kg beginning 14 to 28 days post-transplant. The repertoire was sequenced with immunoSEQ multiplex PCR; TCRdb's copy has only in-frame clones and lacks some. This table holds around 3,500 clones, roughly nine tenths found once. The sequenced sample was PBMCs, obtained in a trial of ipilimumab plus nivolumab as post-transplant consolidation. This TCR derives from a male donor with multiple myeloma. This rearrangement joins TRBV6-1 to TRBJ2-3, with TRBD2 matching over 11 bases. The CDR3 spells CASSGRGATSGSKVTDTQYF. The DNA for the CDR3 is TGTGCCAGCAGTGGGAGGGGTGCTACTAGCGGGAGCAAGGTCACAGATACGCAGTATTTT.